The entry below describes one T cell receptor (beta chain). These data belong to a study of blood T cell repertoires in COVID-19. Under the authors' procedure: Amplification of reference gene primers was used by the study to estimate nucleated cell counts. Assay: immunoSEQ multiplex PCR; the TCRdb copy retains only in-frame clones and omits some. D and trimming were read from the DNA, whereas the V and J calls and clone size are those reported in that table. Here the sample spans roughly 330,000 clones, around 84% being singletons. Germline assignment: CDR1 MRHNA and CDR2 SNTAGT. V lost 8 bases and J lost 5, with 19 bases in between. The CDR3 has 14 residues.

J is TRBJ2-7 and V is TRBV6-4; the D gene is possibly TRBD2 (6 bases). The material sequenced was PBMCs or T cells enriched from blood (not recorded which). This receptor was taken from a woman aged 18-29 years who had recovered from COVID-19. The chain's CDR3 is CASRRRDVRDEQYF. The CDR3 DNA is TGTGCCAGCCGGAGGAGGGACGTGAGAGACGAGCAGTACTTC.